The 31 T cell receptor beta chains below were found in one sample sequenced in a study of beta chain features in type 1 diabetes. General observations from the study: Moderate but significant shortening of TCRB CDR3s was recorded in all four CD4+ subsets from Type 1 diabetes patients.

Expressed TCRB transcripts were sequenced because the isolated RNA had all been reverse transcribed beforehand. Method: immunoSEQ multiplex PCR; TCRdb's copy keeps in-frame clones and lacks some. The data hold over 200,000 clones, with 11% observed a single time. These receptors' targets are unknown. Sequencing was carried out using naive CD4+ T cells from blood. Receptor source: a man aged 25-45 years with type 1 diabetes.

The genes are TRBV7-9 and TRBJ1-6; weak D call: TRBD1 (6 bases). The germline V gene encodes CDR1 SEHNR and CDR2 FQNEAQ (reference sequence). This CDR3 is 14 amino acids long. The V end was cut by 4 bases, the J end by 7 bases, with 11 bases between. The CDR3 loop is CASSYNTGNSPLHF. CDR3 in DNA: TGTGCCAGCAGCTATAACACAGGGAATTCACCCCTCCACTTT.

This clone was detected once. This chain connects TRBV18 to TRBJ2-2; possibly TRBD1 for D (5 bases). The CDR3 sequence is 16 residues long. Germline CDR1 is KGHSH and CDR2 is LQKENI. With 4 bases removed from V and 1 base from J, the gap between germline ends came to 13 bases. The CDR3 reads CASSLQRQMNTGELFF. CDR3 nucleotide sequence: TGTGCCAGCTCACTACAAAGACAGATGAACACCGGGGAGCTGTTTTTT.

The genes are TRBV30 and TRBJ1-1; a possible D gene is TRBD1 (6 bases). The germline V and J ends were trimmed by 7 bases and 1 base, with 10 bases remaining between them. This CDR3 has 12 residues. Per germline, CDR1 GTSNPN and CDR2 SVGIG (reference sequence). CDR3 protein: CAFFRGNTEAFF. CDR3 in DNA: TGTGCCTTCTTCAGGGGGAACACTGAAGCTTTCTTT. The full variable domain, completed using reference TRBV30 and TRBJ1-1, is SQTIHQWPATLVQPVGSPLSLECTVEGTSNPNLYWYRQAAGRGLQLLFYSVGIGQISSEVPQNLSASRPQDRQFILSSKKLLLSDSGFYLCAFFRGNTEAFFGQGTRLTVV.

The chain has TRBV19 and TRBJ1-1; D perhaps matches TRBD1 (5 bases). V dropped 6 bases and J dropped 3 bases, with 17 bases sitting between them. Germline CDR1 is LNHDA and CDR2 is SQIVND (reference sequence). This CDR3 region has 15 residues. This CDR3 reads CASRREGQGHTEAFF. In DNA form, the CDR3 reads TGTGCCAGTAGGAGGGAGGGGCAGGGACACACTGAAGCTTTCTTT. The full variable domain, with the rest looked up from reference TRBV19 and TRBJ1-1, is DGGITQSPKYLFRKEGQNVTLSCEQNLNHDAMYWYRQDPGQGLRLIYYSQIVNDFQKGDIAEGYSVSREKKESFPLTVTSAQKNPTAFYLCASRREGQGHTEAFFGQGTRLTVV.

The chain joins TRBV9 to TRBJ2-6; 7 positions agree with TRBD1. V was clipped by 0 bases and J by 4 bases; unmatched bases: 7. The CDR3 spans 17 residues. CDR1 and CDR2 (germline): SGDLS, YYNGEE. The CDR3: CASSVDRGSAGANVLTF. The CDR3 DNA follows: TGTGCCAGCAGCGTAGACAGGGGAAGCGCCGGGGCCAACGTCCTGACTTTC.

This clone was detected only a few times. The CDR3, as DNA: TGTGCCAGCAGCTCCCAGGGGGACACCGGGGAGCTGTTTTTT. Protein: CASSSQGDTGELFF. The chain links TRBV2 to TRBJ2-2; 7 bases agree with TRBD1. V dropped 6 bases and J dropped 3; count of bases not matched to a gene: 4. CDR1 is SNHLY, CDR2 FYNNEI, per germline. The CDR3 has 14 amino acids. Based on the CDR3 plus reference TRBV2 and TRBJ2-2, the full variable domain is EPEVTQTPSHQVTQMGQEVILRCVPISNHLYFYWYRQILGQKVEFLVSFYNNEISEKSEIFDDQFSVERPDGSNFTLKIRSTKLEDSAMYFCASSSQGDTGELFFGEGSRLTVL.

There are a few counts of this clone. The rearrangement uses TRBV4-1 and TRBJ1-1, with 9 bases identical to TRBD1. The CDR3 is 18 amino acids. After removal of 5 bases from V and 3 bases from J, the junction contained 16 bases not matched to a gene. Per germline, CDR1 MGHRA and CDR2 YSYEKL. The CDR3 sequence is CASSKYHLQGARDTEAFF. Here the CDR3 DNA reads TGCGCCAGCAGCAAGTATCACTTACAGGGGGCGCGGGACACTGAAGCTTTCTTT.

V usage is TRBV9 and J usage is TRBJ2-5; no clear D gene. The germline gives CDR1 SGDLS, CDR2 YYNGEE. CDR3 length equals 15 residues. V was trimmed by 1 base and J by 4 bases, leaving 14 bases between them. The CDR3 coding sequence is TGTGCCAGCAGCGTATCCCCCCCCCTAGGAGAGACCCAGTACTTC. It translates to CASSVSPPLGETQYF.

The chain's CDR3 is CASSPPLRGGGYTF. CDR3 DNA sequence: TGTGCCAGCTCACCACCCCTAAGGGGGGGTGGCTACACCTTC. V is TRBV18 and J is TRBJ1-2, with D possibly being TRBD1 (6 bases). V lost 0 bases to trimming and J lost 7 bases, with 12 bases between them. Germline V lookup: CDR1 KGHSH, CDR2 LQKENI. The CDR3 loop spans 14 amino acids.

The sample holds a few counts of this clone. The V call is TRBV4-3, the J call TRBJ1-6, with D possibly matching TRBD1 (5 bases). This CDR3 is 16 amino acids long. The V and J ends lost 4 bases and 7 bases respectively, with 17 bases between them. Germline V gives CDR1 LGHNA, CDR2 YSLEER. The CDR3 region is CASSPSLTEKNSPLHF. CDR3 nucleotides: TGCGCCAGCAGCCCGAGCTTGACAGAGAAGAATTCACCCCTCCACTTT.

V usage is TRBV6-1 and J usage is TRBJ1-5; 7 nucleotides line up with TRBD1. The CDR3 runs 14 residues. The germline V gene has CDR1 MNHNS and CDR2 SASEGT. V lost 7 bases and J lost 4; bases outside the gene matches: 7. The CDR3 is CASNRGRGNQPQHF. The CDR3 coding sequence is TGTGCCAGCAACCGTGGCAGGGGGAATCAGCCCCAGCATTTT.

Only a few counts were recorded for this clone. J is TRBJ2-1 and V is TRBV7-2; 9 bases align to TRBD2. This CDR3 is built from 15 residues. The junction had 6 bases not matched to a gene; V was cut back by 5 bases and J by 4 bases. Germline-derived CDR1 and CDR2 are SGHTA and FQGNSA. In DNA, the CDR3 is TGTGCCAGCAGCCACGGCGGGGGGGGATACAATGAGCAGTTCTTC. Protein product: CASSHGGGGYNEQFF.

In this sample, this clone turned up a few times. The V gene is TRBV4-2, the J gene TRBJ2-5; D is unclear. CDR1 is LGHNA, CDR2 YNFKEQ, per germline. CDR3 length: 15 amino acids. Trimming shortened V by 1 base and J by 4 bases, and 13 bases separated the two germline ends. CDR3 DNA: TGTGCCAGCAGCCAAGGCATTAGCAAGACAGAGACCCAGTACTTC. Its protein product is CASSQGISKTETQYF.

This clone was seen only a few times. The chain joins TRBV29-1 to TRBJ1-2, with 10 bases matching TRBD1. V was clipped by 2 bases and J by 8 bases; unmatched bases: 5. Germline V CDR1 and CDR2: SQVTM, ANQGSEA. The CDR3 has 13 residues. CDR3 sequence reads: CSVERDRGSGYTF. CDR3 coding DNA: TGCAGCGTTGAACGGGACAGGGGTTCGGGCTACACCTTC. The whole variable domain, remainder taken from reference TRBV29-1 and TRBJ1-2, is SAVISQKPSRDICQRGTSLTIQCQVDSQVTMMFWYRQQPGQSLTLIATANQGSEATYESGFVIDKFPISRPNLTFSTLTVSNMSPEDSSIYLCSVERDRGSGYTFGSGTRLTVV.

This sequence joins TRBV7-2 and TRBJ2-7; 11 bases align to TRBD2. The V segment lost 5 bases and the J segment 3 bases; nucleotides outside the gene matches: 3. The CDR3 runs 14 residues. Germline CDR1 is SGHTA and CDR2 is FQGNSA. CDR3 sequence (DNA): TGTGCCAGCAGCGCTAGCGGGGGGCTCTACGAGCAGTACTTC. Amino acids: CASSASGGLYEQYF.

In its sample, this clone was seen a few times. V gene TRBV18 combines with J gene TRBJ1-2; 8 bases map to TRBD1. The CDR3 runs 16 residues. CDR1 and CDR2 (germline): KGHSH, LQKENI. V was clipped by 8 bases and J by 3 bases; unmatched bases: 14. CDR3 nucleotide sequence: TGTGCCAGCGACTCGGTCGGACAGGGATCTTACTATGGCTACACCTTC. Translating gives CASDSVGQGSYYGYTF.

The chain couples TRBV5-1 to TRBJ2-1, with 9 bases matching TRBD2. V was pared by 0 bases and J by 6 bases, with 4 bases of the junction left unmatched. Germline V gene data show CDR1 as SGHRS and CDR2 as YFSETQ. The CDR3 runs to 15 residues. CDR3 coding DNA: TGCGCCAGCAGCTTGGCTAGCGGGGTTTCCAATGAGCAGTTCTTC. Its protein is CASSLASGVSNEQFF.

The gene calls are TRBV5-4 and TRBJ2-1; the match to TRBD1 covers 7 bases. Germline V lookup: CDR1 SGHNT, CDR2 YYREEE (reference sequence). The CDR3 has 13 amino acids. V shed 3 bases, J shed 9 bases, and the junction held 6 bases outside the gene matches. The CDR3 is CASSYKGASEQFF. The CDR3 coding sequence is TGTGCCAGCAGCTATAAGGGGGCAAGTGAGCAGTTCTTC. Combining the CDR3 with reference TRBV5-4 and TRBJ2-1 gives the whole variable domain ETGVTQSPTHLIKTRGQQVTLRCSSQSGHNTVSWYQQALGQGPQFIFQYYREEENGRGNFPPRFSGLQFPNYSSELNVNALELDDSALYLCASSYKGASEQFFGPGTRLTVL.

This clone was recorded a few times. The gene calls are TRBV6-6 and TRBJ2-2; TRBD1 matches 8 bases. The CDR3 totals 14 residues. The ends lost 6 bases at V and 5 bases at J; junction bases unmatched: 5. Per germline, CDR1 MNHNY and CDR2 SVGAGI (reference sequence). CDR3 region: CASRAGGNTGELFF. The CDR3 DNA follows: TGTGCCAGCAGAGCAGGGGGCAATACCGGGGAGCTGTTTTTT.

The sample holds a few counts of this clone. V gene TRBV6-1 combines with J gene TRBJ1-1, with 10 positions matching TRBD1. Trimming removed 4 bases from V and 11 bases from J; junction bases left unmatched: 7. Germline lookup yields CDR1 MNHNS and CDR2 SASEGT. The CDR3 loop spans 13 amino acids. For the CDR3, the DNA is TGTGCCAGCAGTGGCCAGGGACAGGGGAGCGCTTTCTTT. Translated, it gives CASSGQGQGSAFF.

This clone has a handful of counts. The chain employs TRBV4-1 and TRBJ1-2; unclear D gene. Trimming removed 4 bases from V and 4 bases from J, with 16 bases in between. The CDR3 length is 15 residues. Germline loops: CDR1 MGHRA, CDR2 YSYEKL. CDR3 nucleotides: TGCGCCAGCAGCCGCGGGTCACCTCGAGGCTATGGCTACACCTTC. Translating gives CASSRGSPRGYGYTF.

The chain has TRBV2 and TRBJ2-5, with 7 bases that match TRBD1. CDR3 size: 14 residues. J was trimmed by 4 bases and V by 4 bases; bases with no gene match: 6. Per germline, CDR1 SNHLY and CDR2 FYNNEI. CDR3 amino acids: CASSGRQGRETQYF. In DNA form, the CDR3 reads TGTGCCAGCAGTGGTCGACAGGGACGAGAGACCCAGTACTTC.

This clone was seen more than once but under ten times. V usage is TRBV7-9 and J usage is TRBJ1-5, with D unresolved. Per germline, CDR1 SEHNR and CDR2 FQNEAQ (reference sequence). The germline V and J ends were trimmed by 1 base and 5 bases, with 9 bases remaining between them. The CDR3 is 14 residues long. The CDR3 protein is CASSLDTSYQPQHF. The DNA of the CDR3 is TGTGCCAGCAGCTTAGACACCTCCTATCAGCCCCAGCATTTT.

The chain employs TRBV27 and TRBJ1-6; TRBD1 might be the D (6 bases). The V end was cut by 6 bases, the J end by 5 bases, with 11 bases between. The CDR3 length is 14 residues. Germline CDR1 is MNHEY and CDR2 is SMNVEV (reference sequence). As DNA, the CDR3 is TGTGCCAGCAGAGTGACAGGTCATAATTCACCCCTCCACTTT. This translates into CASRVTGHNSPLHF.

The CDR3, as DNA: TGTGCCAGCAGCAGCGGGGGTTTCTACGAGCAGTACTTC. It is translated as CASSSGGFYEQYF. The chain employs TRBV7-6 and TRBJ2-7; 8 bases match TRBD2. The trim removed 5 bases at V and 3 bases at J, leaving 3 bases unmatched. Germline V gives CDR1 SGHVS, CDR2 FNYEAQ. This CDR3 spans 13 amino acids.

The chain carries TRBV30 and TRBJ2-3; 8 bases map to TRBD2. From germline, CDR1 is GTSNPN and CDR2 SVGIG (reference sequence). This CDR3 contains 13 residues. V dropped 3 bases and J dropped 5; count of bases not matched to a gene: 4. The CDR3 region is CAWSGGGLDTQYF. The CDR3 bases are TGTGCCTGGAGCGGCGGGGGGCTAGATACGCAGTATTTT.

The rearrangement joins TRBV9 to TRBJ1-3; D is unresolved. The CDR3 runs 15 residues. Germline CDR1 reads SGDLS; CDR2 reads YYNGEE. V was cut by 0 bases and J by 0 bases, with 7 bases left in between. The CDR3, as DNA: TGTGCCAGCAGCGTAGCATCGGGCTCTGGAAACACCATATATTTT. This encodes CASSVASGSGNTIYF.

This chain connects TRBV7-3 to TRBJ1-6; D is perhaps TRBD1 (5 bases). The CDR3 spans 14 residues. Trimming removed 5 bases at V and 4 bases at J, with 9 bases between. Germline assignment: CDR1 SGHTA and CDR2 FQGTGA. The CDR3 loop is CASSRGSYNSPLHF. CDR3 bases: TGTGCCAGCAGCAGGGGTTCGTATAATTCACCCCTCCACTTT.

The chain recombines TRBV12-5 with TRBJ2-1; TRBD2 might be the D (6 bases). V was shortened by 2 bases and J by 8 bases, with 16 bases between the two germline ends. The CDR3 runs 15 residues. Looked up from germline, CDR1 is LGHNT and CDR2 is FRNRAP. CDR3 residues: CASGLPSQGGDEQFF. CDR3 nucleotides: TGTGCTAGTGGTTTGCCTTCCCAAGGAGGGGATGAGCAGTTCTTC.

The chain employs TRBV29-1 and TRBJ2-6; 8 bases agree with TRBD1. With V trimmed by 6 bases and J by 0 bases, 7 bases remained unmatched. Germline values: CDR1 SQVTM, CDR2 ANQGSEA. CDR3 length equals 16 residues. The CDR3 coding sequence is TGCAGCGTCAGACAGGGGCCCTTCTCTGGGGCCAACGTCCTGACTTTC. It codes for CSVRQGPFSGANVLTF.

In its sample, this clone was seen a few times. V gene TRBV19 combines with J gene TRBJ1-5; no clear D. This CDR3 is built from 15 residues. Germline V gene sequence: CDR1 LNHDA, CDR2 SQIVND (reference sequence). The V end lost 0 bases, the J end lost 7 bases, and 13 bases lay between the germline ends. The CDR3: CASSIDGRGSQPQHF. In DNA, the CDR3 is TGTGCCAGTAGTATAGATGGCCGAGGAAGCCAGCCCCAGCATTTT. Variable domain in full (rest from reference TRBV19 and TRBJ1-5): DGGITQSPKYLFRKEGQNVTLSCEQNLNHDAMYWYRQDPGQGLRLIYYSQIVNDFQKGDIAEGYSVSREKKESFPLTVTSAQKNPTAFYLCASSIDGRGSQPQHFGDGTRLSIL.